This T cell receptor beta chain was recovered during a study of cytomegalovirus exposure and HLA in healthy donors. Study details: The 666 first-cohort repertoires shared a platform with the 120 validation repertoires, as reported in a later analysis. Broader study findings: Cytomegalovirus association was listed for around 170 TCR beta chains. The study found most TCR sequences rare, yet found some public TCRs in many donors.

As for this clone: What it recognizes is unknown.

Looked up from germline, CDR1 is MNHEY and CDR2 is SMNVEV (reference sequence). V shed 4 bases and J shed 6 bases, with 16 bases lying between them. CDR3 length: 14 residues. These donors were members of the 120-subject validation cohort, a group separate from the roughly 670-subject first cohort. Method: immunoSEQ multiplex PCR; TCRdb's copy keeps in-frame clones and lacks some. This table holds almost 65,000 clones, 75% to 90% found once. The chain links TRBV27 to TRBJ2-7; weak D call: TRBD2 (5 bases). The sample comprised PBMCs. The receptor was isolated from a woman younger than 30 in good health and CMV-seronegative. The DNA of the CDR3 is TGTGCCAGCAGTTATGGAGATAACGGAGGCGAGCAGTACTTC. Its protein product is CASSYGDNGGEQYF.